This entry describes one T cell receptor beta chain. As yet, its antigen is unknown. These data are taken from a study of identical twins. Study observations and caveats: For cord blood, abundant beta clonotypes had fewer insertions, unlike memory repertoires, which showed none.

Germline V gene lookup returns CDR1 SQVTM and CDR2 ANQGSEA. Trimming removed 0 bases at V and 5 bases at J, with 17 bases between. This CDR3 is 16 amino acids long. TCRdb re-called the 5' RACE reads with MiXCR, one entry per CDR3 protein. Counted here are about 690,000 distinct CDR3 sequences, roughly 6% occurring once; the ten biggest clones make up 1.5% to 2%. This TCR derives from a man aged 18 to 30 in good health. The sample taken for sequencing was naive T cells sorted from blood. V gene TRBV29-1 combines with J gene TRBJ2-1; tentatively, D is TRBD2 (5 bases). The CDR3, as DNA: TGCAGCGTTGAAGATCAGACGGGGTTGTGGGACAATGAGCAGTTCTTC. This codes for CSVEDQTGLWDNEQFF.